The 23 T cell receptor beta chains presented below share a single source sample, sequenced in a study of T cell clonotyping in hematopoietic cell transplantation. The time point is: recipient sample about 28 days before transplant, after cytoreduction. This table comes from immunoSEQ multiplex PCR, and its TCRdb copy is limited to in-frame clones, with some not included. Of about 76,000 clones listed, less than 96% were seen once; the top ten hold roughly 1.8%. Source: peripheral blood mononuclear cells, taken before stem cell transplant. Receptors originate from a woman between 50 and 59 years old with acute myeloid leukemia. Some clones in this sample may be carry-over from other donors' samples.

The genes are TRBV7-3 and TRBJ2-3; 11 bases are a match to TRBD2. V lost 3 bases to trimming and J lost 4 bases; unmatched junction nucleotides: 3. Per germline, CDR1 SGHTA and CDR2 FQGTGA. This CDR3 has 15 amino acids. The DNA of the CDR3 is TGTGCCAGCAGCTTCGGGACTAGCGGCTCAGATACGCAGTATTTT. Its protein product is CASSFGTSGSDTQYF.

This clone was recorded only once. The CDR3 spells CASSSTSGGWNEQFF. For the CDR3, the DNA is TGTGCCAGCAGCTCGACTAGCGGGGGGTGGAATGAGCAGTTCTTC. The chain has TRBV7-6 and TRBJ2-1, with 13 nucleotides matching TRBD2. After removal of 4 bases from V and 7 bases from J, the junction contained 4 bases not matched to a gene. Germline V gene data show CDR1 as SGHVS and CDR2 as FNYEAQ. CDR3 size: 15 residues.

This clone was detected once. J is TRBJ1-1 and V is TRBV28; D is uncertain. This CDR3 spans 13 amino acids. From germline, CDR1 is MDHEN and CDR2 SYDVKM. Trimming removed 7 bases from V and 1 base from J, with 10 bases in between. The CDR3 loop reads CASTDATNTEAFF. CDR3 DNA sequence: TGTGCCAGCACCGACGCCACGAACACTGAAGCTTTCTTT.

J is TRBJ2-2 and V is TRBV7-9; D unresolved. Trimming pared 0 bases from V and 6 bases from J, leaving 20 bases between. The CDR3 is 18 amino acids. Per germline, CDR1 SEHNR and CDR2 FQNEAQ (reference sequence). CDR3 sequence reads: CASSLALEAQAPSGELFF. CDR3 in DNA: TGTGCCAGCAGCTTAGCGCTCGAGGCACAAGCCCCGTCCGGGGAGCTGTTTTTT.

The chain employs TRBV16 and TRBJ2-5; either TRBD1 or TRBD2 may supply D (6 bases each). CDR1 and CDR2 from the germline V gene are KGHSY and FQNENV. The CDR3 consists of 16 residues. V dropped 5 bases and J dropped 5 bases, with 21 bases sitting between them. CDR3 sequence reads: CASSGYLQGAGETQYF. The DNA for the CDR3 is TGTGCCAGCAGCGGGTATCTACAGGGCGCGGGGGAGACCCAGTACTTC.

The sample holds one count of this clone. The chain links TRBV2 to TRBJ1-4, with D possibly TRBD1 on 6 matching bases. With 6 bases removed from V and 6 bases from J, the gap between germline ends came to 29 bases. From germline, CDR1 is SNHLY and CDR2 FYNNEI. The CDR3 length is 19 residues. The CDR3, as DNA: TGTGCCAGCAGGCTCTCCTCACAGGGATCGTCCCAAGGCGATGAAAAACTGTTTTTT. Translated, it gives CASRLSSQGSSQGDEKLFF.

This chain uses TRBV7-9 with TRBJ1-5; TRBD1 might be the D (5 bases). The germline CDR1 and CDR2 sequences are SEHNR and FQNEAQ (reference sequence). V lost 4 bases and J lost 4, with 11 bases in between. The CDR3 spans 14 residues. The CDR3 protein is CASSSEGRNQPQHF. The CDR3, as DNA: TGTGCCAGCAGCTCAGAGGGGCGTAATCAGCCCCAGCATTTT.

The rearrangement joins TRBV6-6 to TRBJ1-4; D may be TRBD1 (6 bases). CDR1 is MNHNY, CDR2 SVGAGI, per germline (reference sequence). Between the trimmed V and J ends, which lost 8 bases and 8 bases, there was a span of 21 bases. The CDR3 is 15 residues long. The CDR3, as DNA: TGTGCCAGCCTAGGGGGAAGTCTGGAGAGAGAAAAACTGTTTTTT. It codes for CASLGGSLEREKLFF.

The rearrangement links TRBV9 to TRBJ1-1; D not certain. Germline V lookup: CDR1 SGDLS, CDR2 YYNGEE. The CDR3 runs 13 residues. V was shortened by 4 bases and J by 1 base, with 8 bases between the two germline ends. CDR3 in amino acids: CASSFQTNTEAFF. Here the CDR3 DNA reads TGTGCCAGCAGCTTTCAGACGAACACTGAAGCTTTCTTT. The full variable domain, in which reference TRBV9 and TRBJ1-1 provide the parts outside the CDR3, is DSGVTQTPKHLITATGQRVTLRCSPRSGDLSVYWYQQSLDQGLQFLIQYYNGEERAKGNILERFSAQQFPDLHSELNLSSLELGDSALYFCASSFQTNTEAFFGQGTRLTVV.

This chain links TRBV6-5 with TRBJ1-4; 9 nucleotides align to TRBD1. Germline trimming cut 4 bases from V and 8 bases from J; bases unmatched to any gene: 5. Germline CDR1 and CDR2: MNHEY and SVGAGI. The CDR3 is 14 amino acids. This CDR3 reads CASSSDRGYEKLFF. The CDR3 nucleotides read TGTGCCAGCAGTTCGGACAGGGGATACGAAAAACTGTTTTTT.

This chain links TRBV7-9 with TRBJ2-7, with 7 bases that match TRBD1. The CDR3 contains 15 residues. CDR1 and CDR2 (germline): SEHNR, FQNEAQ (reference sequence). J was trimmed by 3 bases and V by 5 bases; bases with no gene match: 10. The CDR3 spells CASSLRQGGRYEQYF. The CDR3 DNA reads TGTGCCAGCAGCCTCCGACAGGGTGGTCGCTACGAGCAGTACTTC.

The rearrangement joins TRBV30 to TRBJ1-5; no firm D call. Germline assignment: CDR1 GTSNPN and CDR2 SVGIG (reference sequence). The CDR3 sequence is 12 residues long. V shed 0 bases and J shed 6 bases, with 6 bases lying between them. CDR3 DNA sequence: TGTGCCTGGAGTGTACTAGGTCAGCCCCAGCATTTT. This codes for CAWSVLGQPQHF.

This chain joins TRBV7-3 and TRBJ1-3; D possibly corresponds to TRBD1 (5 bases). CDR3 size: 15 residues. V was trimmed by 5 bases and J by 3 bases, leaving 14 bases between them. Germline CDR1 SGHTA, CDR2 FQGTGA. Here the CDR3 DNA reads TGTGCCAGCAGCCCCAACGGGGGTAGTGGAAACACCATATATTTT. Translating gives CASSPNGGSGNTIYF.

This rearrangement joins TRBV4-1 to TRBJ1-6; no firm D call. V was clipped by 1 base and J by 8 bases, with 15 bases between them. CDR1 is MGHRA, CDR2 YSYEKL, per germline. The CDR3 is 16 amino acids. The CDR3 DNA reads as TGCGCCAGCAGCCAAGGGCTGCTAGGAGTGGATTCACCCCTCCACTTT. It codes for CASSQGLLGVDSPLHF.

The chain combines TRBV10-3 with TRBJ2-3; TRBD1 or TRBD2 may be the D gene (6 bases each). The germline V gene encodes CDR1 ENHRY and CDR2 SYGVKD. The CDR3 contains 13 residues. Trimming cost V 4 bases and J 6 bases, with 11 bases left between them. The CDR3: CAISASGGDTQYF. DNA of the CDR3: TGTGCCATCAGTGCCTCCGGGGGCGATACGCAGTATTTT.

The chain combines TRBV9 with TRBJ2-3; no clear D gene. V lost 0 bases and J 0 bases, leaving 8 bases between the germline ends. Germline values: CDR1 SGDLS, CDR2 YYNGEE. The CDR3 totals 15 residues. The CDR3 region has the DNA TGTGCCAGCAGCGTAGAGAGCGCAAGCACAGATACGCAGTATTTT. Protein: CASSVESASTDTQYF.

The chain carries TRBV2 and TRBJ2-5, with 10 bases matching TRBD2. The V and J ends lost 6 bases and 6 bases, in that order; junction bases with no gene match: 4. CDR1 and CDR2 from the germline V gene are SNHLY and FYNNEI. This CDR3 contains 13 residues. CDR3 coding DNA: TGTGCCAGCAGGGCTAGCGGGAGCAAGACCCAGTACTTC. Residues: CASRASGSKTQYF.

The chain employs TRBV30 and TRBJ1-6, with D uncertain. The CDR3 sequence is 14 residues long. Trimming stripped 5 bases from V and 5 bases from J, with 13 bases between. Germline assignment: CDR1 GTSNPN and CDR2 SVGIG (reference sequence). The CDR3 nucleotides are TGTGCCTGGGCTGTGCAGTTGGATAATTCACCCCTCCACTTT. It specifies CAWAVQLDNSPLHF.

CDR3 nucleotides: TGTGCCAGCAGTGGTACACCCTACCCCGAGACTGAAGCTTTCTTT. This encodes CASSGTPYPETEAFF. The V gene is TRBV9, the J gene TRBJ1-1; D is undetermined. The germline gives CDR1 SGDLS, CDR2 YYNGEE. The CDR3 runs 15 residues. Trimming took 5 bases from V and 5 from J, leaving 19 bases between them.

The chain employs TRBV2 and TRBJ2-7, with unresolved D. This CDR3 region has 13 residues. The V gene lost 6 bases and the J gene lost 3 bases, with 12 bases spanning the gap. CDR1 and CDR2 (germline): SNHLY, FYNNEI. CDR3 sequence (DNA): TGTGCCAGCAGAAGGGCCGGAGACTACGAGCAGTACTTC. Protein sequence: CASRRAGDYEQYF.

The J gene is TRBJ1-1, the V gene TRBV30; D call uncertain. The germline CDR1 and CDR2 sequences are GTSNPN and SVGIG (reference sequence). This CDR3 spans 13 amino acids. V was clipped by 0 bases and J by 2 bases, with 7 bases between them. This CDR3 reads CAWSVNSNTEAFF. The DNA for the CDR3 is TGTGCCTGGAGTGTTAACTCTAACACTGAAGCTTTCTTT.

The gene calls are TRBV7-9 and TRBJ2-7; TRBD2 aligns across 7 bases. The CDR3 is 14 residues long. The V gene end was trimmed by 5 bases and the J gene end by 3 bases; junction bases not matched to a gene: 7. Germline loops: CDR1 SEHNR, CDR2 FQNEAQ (reference sequence). The CDR3, as DNA: TGTGCCAGCAGCCGGACTAGAGGGTTCTACGAGCAGTACTTC. Protein: CASSRTRGFYEQYF. Filled out from reference TRBV7-9 and TRBJ2-7, the complete variable domain reads DTGVSQNPRHKITKRGQNVTFRCDPISEHNRLYWYRQTLGQGPEFLTYFQNEAQLEKSRLLSDRFSAERPKGSFSTLEIQRTEQGDSAMYLCASSRTRGFYEQYFGPGTRLTVT.

The rearrangement links TRBV5-1 to TRBJ2-2; the D gene is possibly TRBD1 (6 bases). This CDR3 is 12 amino acids long. CDR1 and CDR2 (germline): SGHRS, YFSETQ. V was trimmed by 9 bases and J by 6 bases, leaving 12 bases between them. CDR3 nucleotides: TGCGCCACGCAGGGGATGGCCGGGGAGCTGTTTTTT. This gives the protein CATQGMAGELFF.